This T cell receptor beta chain was profiled in a study of blood T cell repertoires in COVID-19. Study-wide context: Acute and convalescent COVID-19 samples came from the United States, Italy and Spain. PBMCs, B-cell-depleted T cells, or T cells provided the cDNA or gDNA that made up the material.

Original methodology: Amplification of reference gene primers provided the estimated nucleated cell counts. Repertoires were generated with immunoSEQ multiplex PCR, while TCRdb's copy carries only in-frame clones and drops some. V and J calls and clone size come straight from that table; D and trimming were deduced from the DNA. The sample holds about 170,000 clones, roughly 90% seen once. This TCR derives from a man aged 60 to 69 with acute or convalescent COVID-19. Material: peripheral blood.

The DNA of the CDR3 is TGTGCCAGCAGTCTGATAGCGGGAGTGATCGGGGAGCTGTTTTTT. Its translation is CASSLIAGVIGELFF. This chain uses TRBV14 with TRBJ2-2; 9 bases are shared with TRBD2. V shed 6 bases, J shed 7 bases, and the junction held 9 bases outside the gene matches. This CDR3 has 15 amino acids. Per germline, CDR1 SGHDN and CDR2 FVKESK.